This T cell receptor beta chain was identified during a study of blood T cell repertoires in COVID-19. Looking at the study overall: Sites across the United States, Italy and Spain contributed samples from acute and convalescent COVID-19.

The authors' processing: Amplified reference gene primers provided the basis for estimating nucleated cell counts. Here immunoSEQ multiplex PCR was the method, and the copy in TCRdb shows in-frame clones only, minus some. The DNA gave D and trimming, while V, J and clone size come from that table. The sample lists some 200,000 clones; more than 70% were seen once. Recruitment covered 20 to 25 US areas and drew participants whose ages spanned roughly 18 to 89 years. Membership in each cohort depended on participant-reported clinical history. The V segment lost 8 bases and the J segment 4 bases; nucleotides outside the gene matches: 7. From germline, CDR1 is MNHEY and CDR2 SVGAGI. CDR3 size: 13 residues.

V gene TRBV6-5 combines with J gene TRBJ1-1; 7 bases agree with TRBD1. This clonotype originated in a woman aged 35 to 49 with acute COVID-19. Sequenced input: PBMCs or T cells enriched from blood (not recorded which). CDR3 loop: CASGRQGATEAFF. CDR3 bases: TGTGCCAGCGGACGACAGGGAGCCACTGAAGCTTTCTTT.